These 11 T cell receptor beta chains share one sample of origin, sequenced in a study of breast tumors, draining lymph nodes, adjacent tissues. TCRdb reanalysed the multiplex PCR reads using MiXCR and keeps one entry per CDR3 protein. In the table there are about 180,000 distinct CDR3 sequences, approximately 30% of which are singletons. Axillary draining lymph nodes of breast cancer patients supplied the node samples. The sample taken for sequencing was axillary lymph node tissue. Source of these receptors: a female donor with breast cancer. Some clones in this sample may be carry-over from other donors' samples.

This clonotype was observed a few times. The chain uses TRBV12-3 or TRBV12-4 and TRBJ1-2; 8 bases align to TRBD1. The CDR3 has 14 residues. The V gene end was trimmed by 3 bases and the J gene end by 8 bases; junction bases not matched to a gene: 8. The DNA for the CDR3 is TGTGCCAGCAGTTTCGCCGCAGGGGGCTACGGCTACACCTTC. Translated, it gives CASSFAAGGYGYTF.

DNA for the CDR3: TGCAGTGCTAGAGATAGGTGGAGGGCGTCCTTTAATGAGCAGTTCTTC. Translating it yields CSARDRWRASFNEQFF. The rearrangement links TRBV20-1 to TRBJ2-1; D might be TRBD2 (6 bases). The germline V and J ends were trimmed by 0 bases and 7 bases, with 19 bases remaining between them. The CDR3 is made up of 16 amino acids. Germline CDR1 and CDR2: DFQATT and SNEGSKA (reference sequence).

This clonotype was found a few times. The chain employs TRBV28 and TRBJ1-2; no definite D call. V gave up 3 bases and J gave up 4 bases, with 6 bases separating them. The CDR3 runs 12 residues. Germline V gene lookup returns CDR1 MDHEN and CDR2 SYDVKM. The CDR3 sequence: CASSFYGYGYTF. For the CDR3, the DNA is TGTGCCAGCAGTTTTTATGGCTATGGCTACACCTTC.

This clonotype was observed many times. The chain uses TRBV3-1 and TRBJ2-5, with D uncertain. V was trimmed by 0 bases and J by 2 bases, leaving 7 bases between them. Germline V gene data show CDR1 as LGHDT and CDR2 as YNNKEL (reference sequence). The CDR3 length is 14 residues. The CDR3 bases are TGTGCCAGCAGCCAAGATAGAGGACAAGAGACCCAGTACTTC. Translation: CASSQDRGQETQYF.

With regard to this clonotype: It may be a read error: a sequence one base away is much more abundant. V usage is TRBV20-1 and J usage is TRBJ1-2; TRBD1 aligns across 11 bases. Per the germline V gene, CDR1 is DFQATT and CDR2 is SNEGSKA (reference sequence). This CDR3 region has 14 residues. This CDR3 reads CSAPGDRGNSGYTF. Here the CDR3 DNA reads TGCAGTGCTCCGGGGGACAGGGGGAACTCTGGCTACACCTTC.

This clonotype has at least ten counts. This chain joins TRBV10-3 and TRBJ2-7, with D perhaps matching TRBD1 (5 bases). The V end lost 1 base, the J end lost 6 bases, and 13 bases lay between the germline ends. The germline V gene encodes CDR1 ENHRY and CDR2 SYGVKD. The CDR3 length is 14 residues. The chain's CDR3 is CAISELKGSGEQYF. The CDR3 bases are TGTGCCATCAGTGAGTTGAAGGGGTCGGGCGAGCAGTACTTC.

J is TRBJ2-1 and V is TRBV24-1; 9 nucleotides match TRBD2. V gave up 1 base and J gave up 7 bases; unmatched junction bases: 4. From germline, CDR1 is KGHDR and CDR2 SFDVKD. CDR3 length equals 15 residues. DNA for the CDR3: TGTGCCACCAGTGATTTTCTTCTAGCGGGAAATGAGCAGTTCTTC. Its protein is CATSDFLLAGNEQFF.

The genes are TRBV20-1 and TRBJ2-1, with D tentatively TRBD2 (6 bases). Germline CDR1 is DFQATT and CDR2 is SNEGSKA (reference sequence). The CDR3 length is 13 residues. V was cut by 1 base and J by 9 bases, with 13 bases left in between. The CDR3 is CSARGGTYSEQFF. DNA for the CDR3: TGCAGTGCTAGAGGTGGGACTTATAGTGAGCAGTTCTTC.

CDR3 region: CATSGQAGGEQYF. CDR3 coding DNA: TGTGCCACCAGCGGACAAGCGGGAGGCGAGCAGTACTTC. This chain connects TRBV15 to TRBJ2-7, with 9 bases lining up with TRBD2. Germline V lookup: CDR1 LNHNV, CDR2 YYDKDF (reference sequence). V was clipped by 5 bases and J by 6 bases; unmatched bases: 5. CDR3 length: 13 amino acids.

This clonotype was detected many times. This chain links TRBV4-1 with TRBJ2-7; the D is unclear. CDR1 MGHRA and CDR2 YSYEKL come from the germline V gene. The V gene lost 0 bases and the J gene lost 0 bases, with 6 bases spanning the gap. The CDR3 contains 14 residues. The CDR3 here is CASSQEAISYEQYF. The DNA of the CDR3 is TGCGCCAGCAGCCAAGAAGCCATCTCCTACGAGCAGTACTTC.

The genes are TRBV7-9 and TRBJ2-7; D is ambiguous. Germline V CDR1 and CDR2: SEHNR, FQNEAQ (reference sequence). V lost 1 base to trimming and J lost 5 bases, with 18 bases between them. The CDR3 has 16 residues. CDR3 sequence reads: CASSLVGSLRFHEQYF. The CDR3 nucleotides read TGTGCCAGCAGCTTAGTAGGATCCTTGAGGTTCCACGAGCAGTACTTC.